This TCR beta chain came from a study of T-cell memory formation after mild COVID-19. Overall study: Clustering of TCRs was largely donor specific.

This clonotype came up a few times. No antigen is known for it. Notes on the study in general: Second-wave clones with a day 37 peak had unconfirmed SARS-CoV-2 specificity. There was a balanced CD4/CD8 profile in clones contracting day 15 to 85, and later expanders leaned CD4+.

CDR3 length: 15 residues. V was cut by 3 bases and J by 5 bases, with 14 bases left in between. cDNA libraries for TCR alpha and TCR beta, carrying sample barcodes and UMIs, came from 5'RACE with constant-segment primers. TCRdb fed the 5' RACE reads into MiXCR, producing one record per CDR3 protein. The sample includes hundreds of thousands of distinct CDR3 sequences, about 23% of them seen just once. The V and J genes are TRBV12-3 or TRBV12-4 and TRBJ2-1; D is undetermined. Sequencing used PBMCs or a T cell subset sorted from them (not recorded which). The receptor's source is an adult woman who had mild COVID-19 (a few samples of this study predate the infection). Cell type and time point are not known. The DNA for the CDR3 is TGTGCCAGCAGTTTTCGGGTAGGGCTCGACAATGAGCAGTTCTTC. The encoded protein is CASSFRVGLDNEQFF.